This T cell receptor beta chain was sequenced for a study of blood T cell repertoires in COVID-19. On the study more broadly: COVID-19 samples, acute and convalescent, were from the United States, Italy and Spain.

In the original workflow: How many nucleated cells were present was estimated from reference gene primer amplification. The assay was immunoSEQ multiplex PCR, and TCRdb's table has in-frame clones only and misses some. That table furnishes V, J and clone size, whereas the DNA furnished D and trimming. The sample yields 160,000 or so clones, about 89% seen once. The V gene end was trimmed by 3 bases and the J gene end by 4 bases; junction bases not matched to a gene: 6. Germline values: CDR1 SGHRS, CDR2 YFSETQ. This CDR3 is built from 15 residues. The chain carries TRBV5-1 and TRBJ1-4, with 7 bases identical to TRBD1. The receptor was isolated from a man between 60 and 75 years old with acute or convalescent COVID-19. Sequencing was carried out using peripheral blood. The CDR3 loop reads CASSWTGQLNEKLFF. The CDR3 bases are TGCGCCAGCAGCTGGACGGGACAGCTTAATGAAAAACTGTTTTTT.